One sample yielded the 23 T cell receptor beta chains listed below, sequenced in a study of cytomegalovirus exposure and HLA in healthy donors (dated by TCRdb to about 2017). The receptor library was made with the immunoSEQ multiplex PCR assay. A mixture of 60 forward primers for TCR Vbeta segments and 13 reverse primers for TCR Jbeta segments was used in the multiplex PCR. The source is immuneACCESS, and TCRdb retained only in-frame sequences with V and J called. Part of the clones is not carried over; for the studies checked, unresolved V genes explain less than half of this, and the remainder is unexplained. The data table for this sample lists fewer than 200,000 clones. The ten largest account for around 1.2% of the sample. Material: PBMCs. These receptors came from a woman aged 55-75 years in good health and CMV-seronegative.

The V call is TRBV7-3, the J call TRBJ2-2; 7 nucleotides line up with TRBD1. CDR1 and CDR2 from the germline V gene are SGHTA and FQGTGA. V gave up 2 bases and J gave up 1 base; unmatched junction bases: 7. The CDR3 loop spans 17 amino acids. CDR3 sequence reads: CASSLGAQGLNTGELFF. CDR3 coding DNA: TGTGCCAGCAGCTTAGGGGCACAGGGGCTGAACACCGGGGAGCTGTTTTTT.

The chain couples TRBV4-2 to TRBJ2-7; 7 bases match TRBD1. Germline CDR1 is LGHNA and CDR2 is YNFKEQ. The length of the CDR3 is 12 residues. The J segment lost 4 bases and the V segment lost 10 bases, leaving 7 bases of the junction unmatched. CDR3: CATQGQSYEQYF. Written as DNA, the CDR3 is TGTGCCACCCAGGGACAGTCTTACGAGCAGTACTTC.

With regard to this clone: The same CDR3 is also encoded by other DNA sequences in this sample. V usage is TRBV5-1 and J usage is TRBJ2-5; no clear D. Trimming left V 4 bases short and J 2 bases short, with 3 bases between. This CDR3 has 11 residues. In germline, CDR1 is SGHRS, CDR2 YFSETQ. CDR3 protein: CASSLQETQYF. CDR3 nucleotides: TGCGCCAGCAGCCTACAAGAGACCCAGTACTTC.

The V gene is TRBV29-1, the J gene TRBJ1-1, with a possible D match to TRBD1 (5 bases). CDR3 length: 13 amino acids. Trimming took 3 bases from V and 0 from J, leaving 8 bases between them. Germline CDR1 SQVTM, CDR2 ANQGSEA. The DNA of the CDR3 is TGCAGCGTTGAGAGGACACTGAACACTGAAGCTTTCTTT. As protein: CSVERTLNTEAFF.

The CDR3 loop is CASSGTSGGDTQYF. CDR3 coding DNA: TGTGCCAGCAGTGGGACTAGCGGGGGAGATACGCAGTATTTT. V is TRBV6-1 and J is TRBJ2-3; 13 nucleotides align to TRBD2. After removal of 4 bases from V and 5 bases from J, the junction contained 0 bases not matched to a gene. This CDR3 region has 14 residues. Per the germline V gene, CDR1 is MNHNS and CDR2 is SASEGT.

The chain is built from TRBV9 and TRBJ1-3; D may be TRBD1 (6 bases). Germline assignment: CDR1 SGDLS and CDR2 YYNGEE. This CDR3 is built from 15 residues. The V end was cut by 2 bases, the J end by 4 bases, with 13 bases between. The CDR3 here is CASSVLTGLGNTIYF. In nucleotides, the CDR3 is TGTGCCAGCAGCGTCCTCACAGGGCTAGGAAACACCATATATTTT.

The genes are TRBV6-6 and TRBJ2-7; the D gene is possibly TRBD2 (6 bases). Germline lookup yields CDR1 MNHNY and CDR2 SVGAGI (reference sequence). CDR3 length equals 15 residues. V lost 6 bases, J lost 1 base, and 16 bases lay in between. The DNA for the CDR3 is TGTGCCAGCAGCCCTCGGCGGGGACCTTCCTACGAGCAGTACTTC. Amino acid sequence: CASSPRRGPSYEQYF.

V and J are TRBV5-5 and TRBJ2-2, with 15 bases matching TRBD2. Germline V gives CDR1 SGHKS, CDR2 YYEKEE (reference sequence). Unmatched junction bases numbered 9, after V lost 2 bases and J lost 4 bases. The CDR3 length is 19 residues. The CDR3 region is CASSLQRGLAGGGTGELFF. CDR3 DNA: TGTGCCAGCAGCTTACAGCGGGGACTAGCGGGAGGAGGCACCGGGGAGCTGTTTTTT.

The chain recombines TRBV19 with TRBJ1-5; a possible D gene is TRBD1 (5 bases). The germline V gene encodes CDR1 LNHDA and CDR2 SQIVND (reference sequence). The CDR3 extends over 16 amino acids. V shed 3 bases and J shed 3 bases, with 15 bases lying between them. Written as DNA, the CDR3 is TGTGCCAGTAGTATTGCGTCAGGGCGAGCCAATCAGCCCCAGCATTTT. It codes for CASSIASGRANQPQHF. Full variable domain (remainder filled in from reference TRBV19 and TRBJ1-5): DGGITQSPKYLFRKEGQNVTLSCEQNLNHDAMYWYRQDPGQGLRLIYYSQIVNDFQKGDIAEGYSVSREKKESFPLTVTSAQKNPTAFYLCASSIASGRANQPQHFGDGTRLSIL.

The chain recombines TRBV7-9 with TRBJ2-1; 14 bases are a match to TRBD2. This CDR3 is built from 18 residues. Germline values: CDR1 SEHNR, CDR2 FQNEAQ (reference sequence). V shed 1 base and J 4 bases; nucleotides not matched to a gene: 6. The chain's CDR3 is CASSLGRTSGRPYNEQFF. The CDR3 DNA reads as TGTGCCAGCAGCTTAGGAAGGACTAGCGGGAGGCCTTACAATGAGCAGTTCTTC.

V is TRBV4-1 and J is TRBJ1-5; perhaps TRBD1 as D (5 bases). The CDR3 contains 15 residues. The germline V gene encodes CDR1 MGHRA and CDR2 YSYEKL. The germline V and J ends were trimmed by 3 bases and 6 bases, with 15 bases remaining between them. CDR3 sequence reads: CASSQGGGGIQPQHF. In DNA, the CDR3 is TGCGCCAGCAGCCAGGGGGGTGGAGGGATTCAGCCCCAGCATTTT.

The chain couples TRBV10-1 to TRBJ1-1, with TRBD1 matching 8 bases. V lost 5 bases and J lost 8; bases outside the gene matches: 10. Per the germline V gene, CDR1 is WNHNN and CDR2 is SYGVQD (reference sequence). The CDR3 loop spans 14 amino acids. Here the CDR3 DNA reads TGCGCCAGCAGTCCCCTCGCAGGGGGCAGGGAAGCTTTCTTT. This encodes CASSPLAGGREAFF.

Details on this clone: This specimen includes other DNA sequences encoding the same CDR3. V usage is TRBV6-5 and J usage is TRBJ1-1, with 8 bases matching TRBD1. V lost 7 bases and J lost 2; bases outside the gene matches: 6. The CDR3 contains 14 residues. In germline, CDR1 is MNHEY, CDR2 SVGAGI. The CDR3: CASIGTGRNTEAFF. CDR3 nucleotide sequence: TGTGCCAGCATCGGGACAGGACGCAACACTGAAGCTTTCTTT.

The chain's CDR3 is CASSLDPRTEAFF. The CDR3 nucleotides read TGTGCCAGCAGCTTAGATCCCCGGACAGAAGCTTTCTTT. This sequence joins TRBV7-2 and TRBJ1-1; possibly TRBD1 for D (5 bases). Germline V gene data show CDR1 as SGHTA and CDR2 as FQGNSA. Trimming cost V 1 base and J 8 bases, with 11 bases left between them. This CDR3 is built from 13 residues.

The J gene is TRBJ2-3, the V gene TRBV6-5, with D possibly matching TRBD2 (5 bases). The CDR3 is made up of 15 amino acids. Between the trimmed V and J ends, which lost 6 bases and 0 bases, there was a span of 13 bases. From germline, CDR1 is MNHEY and CDR2 SVGAGI. CDR3 loop: CASSPQRSSTDTQYF. CDR3 coding DNA: TGTGCCAGCAGCCCGCAGCGGAGTAGCACAGATACGCAGTATTTT.

The genes are TRBV9 and TRBJ2-5; D perhaps matches TRBD2 (6 bases). Trimming removed 0 bases at V and 2 bases at J, with 8 bases between. This CDR3 is 14 amino acids long. CDR1 is SGDLS, CDR2 YYNGEE, per germline. CDR3 sequence (DNA): TGTGCCAGCAGCGTAGTCGGGGGTCAAGAGACCCAGTACTTC. It specifies CASSVVGGQETQYF. The full variable domain, its missing parts supplied by reference TRBV9 and TRBJ2-5, is DSGVTQTPKHLITATGQRVTLRCSPRSGDLSVYWYQQSLDQGLQFLIQYYNGEERAKGNILERFSAQQFPDLHSELNLSSLELGDSALYFCASSVVGGQETQYFGPGTRLLVL.

This sequence joins TRBV5-6 and TRBJ1-2, with a weak D call TRBD1 (6 bases). V shed 4 bases and J shed 8 bases, with 18 bases lying between them. Germline assignment: CDR1 SGHDT and CDR2 YYEEEE. The CDR3 loop spans 14 amino acids. The DNA of the CDR3 is TGTGCCAGCAGCACGACGGACAGAGGTCGGGGCTACACCTTC. Its translation is CASSTTDRGRGYTF.

The V and J genes are TRBV29-1 and TRBJ2-7, with a tentative D call TRBD2 (5 bases). CDR3 length equals 16 residues. Germline V CDR1 and CDR2: SQVTM, ANQGSEA. Trimming took off 7 bases at V and 1 base at J, with 23 bases between the two ends. For the CDR3, the DNA is TGCAGCGCCGCGACCCTTCAACTAGAAGGGTCCTACGAGCAGTACTTC. Protein product: CSAATLQLEGSYEQYF.

The J gene is TRBJ1-1, the V gene TRBV6-1; TRBD1 is a possible D gene (6 bases). Germline CDR1 is MNHNS and CDR2 is SASEGT. The CDR3 runs to 14 residues. The V end was cut by 8 bases, the J end by 5 bases, with 18 bases between. Here the CDR3 DNA reads TGTGCCAGCCGTACAGGGTGGGAATGGACTGAAGCTTTCTTT. Amino acids: CASRTGWEWTEAFF.

Note on this clone: Other nucleotide sequences from this sample produce the same CDR3. The chain joins TRBV5-1 to TRBJ1-1, with D possibly matching TRBD1 (6 bases). The germline CDR1 and CDR2 sequences are SGHRS and YFSETQ. The CDR3 totals 14 residues. The germline V and J ends were trimmed by 4 bases and 2 bases, with 12 bases remaining between them. The CDR3 bases are TGCGCCAGCAGCCTGACAGGTGCTAACACTGAAGCTTTCTTT. It translates to CASSLTGANTEAFF.

The V call is TRBV5-1, the J call TRBJ1-2, with 7 bases identical to TRBD1. Trimming removed 5 bases from V and 2 bases from J; junction bases left unmatched: 6. This CDR3 comprises 14 residues. CDR1 is SGHRS, CDR2 YFSETQ, per germline. The CDR3 nucleotides read TGCGCCAGCAGAACTGGACAGGCCAACTATGGCTACACCTTC. Translated: CASRTGQANYGYTF.

This rearrangement joins TRBV9 to TRBJ1-6; D is uncertain. The germline V gene encodes CDR1 SGDLS and CDR2 YYNGEE. This CDR3 has 16 residues. Trimming took off 0 bases at V and 0 bases at J, with 7 bases between the two ends. CDR3 residues: CASSVGESSYNSPLHF. The CDR3 coding sequence is TGTGCCAGCAGCGTAGGAGAGAGCTCCTATAATTCACCCCTCCACTTT.

The rearrangement joins TRBV4-2 to TRBJ1-2, with a tentative D call TRBD1 (5 bases). This CDR3 has 14 residues. The germline CDR1 and CDR2 sequences are LGHNA and YNFKEQ. The V end was cut by 0 bases, the J end by 4 bases, with 9 bases between. CDR3 protein: CASSQDLQGYGYTF. CDR3 coding DNA: TGTGCCAGCAGCCAAGATCTGCAGGGCTATGGCTACACCTTC.